Sequencing of this T cell receptor (beta chain) was carried out in a study of blood T cell repertoires in COVID-19. Some clones are missing from TCRdb's copy, which holds only in-frame ones; the method was immunoSEQ multiplex PCR. The sample lists roughly 160,000 clones; around 85% were seen once. Germline V lookup: CDR1 SGHTA, CDR2 FQGTGA. Losses at the gene ends were 5 bases for V and 3 bases for J; bases not matched to a gene: 7. This CDR3 is 15 amino acids long. V gene TRBV7-3 combines with J gene TRBJ2-1; 7 positions match TRBD1. The sequence derives from a man at least 80 years old with COVID-19, enrolled during active disease. The material sequenced was peripheral blood. The CDR3 nucleotides are TGTGCCAGCAGCCTTAGGGGGCGCGGCTACAATGAGCAGTTCTTC. This gives the protein CASSLRGRGYNEQFF.